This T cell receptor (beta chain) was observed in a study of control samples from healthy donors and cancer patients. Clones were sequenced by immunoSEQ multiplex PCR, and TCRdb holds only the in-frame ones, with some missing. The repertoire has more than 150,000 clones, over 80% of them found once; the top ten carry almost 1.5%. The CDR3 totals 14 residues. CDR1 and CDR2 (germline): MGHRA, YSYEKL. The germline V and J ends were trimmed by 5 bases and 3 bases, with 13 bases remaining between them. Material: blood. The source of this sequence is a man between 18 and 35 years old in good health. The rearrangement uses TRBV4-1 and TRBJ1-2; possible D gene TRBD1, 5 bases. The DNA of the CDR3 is TGCGCCAGCAGCTTGTCCGGGGGGGACTATGGCTACACCTTC. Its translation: CASSLSGGDYGYTF.